The T cell receptor (beta chain) under discussion was sequenced for a study of PD-1 blockade in classical Hodgkin lymphoma. General study results and limits: For complete responders, baseline diversity was comparable to that of newly diagnosed patients. The CD4+ diversity rise by C4D1 was clearest in complete responders. What drove the repertoire differences, possibly disease activity or prior therapy, has not been defined.

V gave up 3 bases and J gave up 0 bases, with 11 bases separating them. This CDR3 spans 16 amino acids. Germline CDR1 LNHDA, CDR2 SQIVND (reference sequence). The protocol was immunoSEQ multiplex PCR, while the TCRdb copy is restricted to in-frame clones and leaves out a portion. The top ten clones hold around 15% of a sample with about 50,000 clones, 73% of them seen once. As for this clone: Its antigen is not identified.

Every patient had relapsed following autologous stem cell transplantation, and cohorts differed in brentuximab vedotin exposure. Best response was recorded as complete response, partial response or progressive disease. Sequences were derived from peripheral blood mononuclear cells (PBMCs), sampled before the second cycle of nivolumab. This TCR came from a human donor with classical Hodgkin lymphoma. This chain connects TRBV19 to TRBJ2-2; D not certain. CDR3 amino acids: CASSIPGRPNTGELFF. CDR3 nucleotide sequence: TGTGCCAGTAGTATCCCCGGCAGGCCGAACACCGGGGAGCTGTTTTTT.